The clone carrying this T cell receptor (beta chain) has more than one count but fewer than ten. Its matching antigen is unknown. This entry is derived from a study of T cells in Graves' hyperthyroidism and ophthalmopathy. The source material, RNA transcripts, was used to amplify TCR beta CDR3 regions. Carried out on the TCR CDR3, a first-round RT-PCR used the HTBI primer set. MiXCR, applied by TCRdb to the multiplex PCR reads, yields one record per CDR3 protein. Here the sample spans some 510,000 distinct CDR3 sequences, about half being singletons. General study findings and limits: From stable hyperthyroidism, ophthalmopathy was separated by a 13 V-J model. Blood also showed most of the thyroid clonotypes that were expanded above 0.001.

The authors deemed Graves' hyperthyroidism stable absent ophthalmopathy progression within 18 months. Clinical symptoms, serum thyroxine, TRAb, thyroid ultrasound and orbital computed tomography established diagnosis. V was pared by 5 bases and J by 4 bases, with 15 bases of the junction left unmatched. Germline lookup yields CDR1 MNHNS and CDR2 SASEGT. The CDR3 is 19 residues long. The receptor was derived from a woman between 18 and 30 years old with Graves' hyperthyroidism. The V and J genes are TRBV6-1 and TRBJ2-6; TRBD1 matches 9 bases. Source material: peripheral blood or thyroid tissue (not recorded which). The CDR3 sequence is CASSQPPAQGARGANVLTF. The CDR3 DNA reads as TGTGCCAGCAGTCAACCGCCGGCACAGGGGGCGCGAGGGGCCAACGTCCTGACTTTC.